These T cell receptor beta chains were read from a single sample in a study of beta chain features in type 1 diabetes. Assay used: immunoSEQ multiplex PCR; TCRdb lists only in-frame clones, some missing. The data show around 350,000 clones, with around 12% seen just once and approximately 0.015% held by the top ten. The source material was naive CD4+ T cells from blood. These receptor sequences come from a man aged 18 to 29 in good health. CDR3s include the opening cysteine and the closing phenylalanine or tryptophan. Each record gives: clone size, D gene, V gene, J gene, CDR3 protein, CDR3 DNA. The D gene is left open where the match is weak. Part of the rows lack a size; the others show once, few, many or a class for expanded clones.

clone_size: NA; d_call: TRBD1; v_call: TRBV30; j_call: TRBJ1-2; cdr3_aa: CAWSARGDYGYTF; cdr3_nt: TGTGCCTGGAGTGCCAGGGGGGACTATGGCTACACCTTC
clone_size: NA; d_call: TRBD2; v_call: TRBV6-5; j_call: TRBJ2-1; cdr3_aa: CASSRLSGEQFF; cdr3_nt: TGTGCCAGCAGCCGACTTAGCGGGGAGCAGTTCTTC
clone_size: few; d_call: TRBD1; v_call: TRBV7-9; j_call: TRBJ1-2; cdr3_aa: CASSRTGEGYTF; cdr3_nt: TGTGCCAGCAGCCGGACAGGGGAAGGCTACACCTTC
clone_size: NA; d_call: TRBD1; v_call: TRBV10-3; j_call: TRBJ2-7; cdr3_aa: CAISPGQGYEQYF; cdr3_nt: TGTGCCATCAGCCCGGGACAGGGCTACGAGCAGTACTTC
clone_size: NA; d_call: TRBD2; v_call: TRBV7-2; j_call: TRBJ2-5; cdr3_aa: CASSFTGTSGPAEYF; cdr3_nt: TGTGCCAGCAGCTTCACCGGGACTAGCGGTCCTGCAGAGTACTTC
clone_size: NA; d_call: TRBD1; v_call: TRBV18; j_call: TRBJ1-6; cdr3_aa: CASSQRDRVLDSPLHF; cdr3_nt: TGTGCCAGCTCACAACGGGACAGGGTACTTGATTCACCCCTCCACTTT
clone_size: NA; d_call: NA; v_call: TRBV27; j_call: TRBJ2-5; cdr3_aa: CASSLIPPSLSLVVRETQYF; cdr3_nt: TGTGCCAGCAGTTTAATTCCCCCTAGCTTGAGTCTTGTTGTACGAGAGACCCAGTACTTC
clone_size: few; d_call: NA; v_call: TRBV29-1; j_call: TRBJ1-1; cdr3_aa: CSVRWVDSEAFF; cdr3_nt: TGCAGCGTTAGGTGGGTGGACAGTGAAGCTTTCTTT
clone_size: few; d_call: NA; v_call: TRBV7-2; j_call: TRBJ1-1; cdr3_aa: CASSPEGGGVTEAFF; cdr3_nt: TGTGCCAGCAGCCCCGAAGGAGGAGGGGTTACTGAAGCTTTCTTT
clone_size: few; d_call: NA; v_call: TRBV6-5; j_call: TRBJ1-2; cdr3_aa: CASSPTWENGYTF; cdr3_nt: TGTGCCAGCAGTCCCACGTGGGAGAATGGCTACACCTTC
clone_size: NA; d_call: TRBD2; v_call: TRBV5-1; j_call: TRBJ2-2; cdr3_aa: CASSLRRESGELFF; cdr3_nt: TGCGCCAGCAGCTTGCGGCGGGAGTCCGGGGAGCTGTTTTTT
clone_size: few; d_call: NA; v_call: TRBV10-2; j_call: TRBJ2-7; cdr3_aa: CASRYSYEQYF; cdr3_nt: TGCGCCAGCAGATACTCCTACGAGCAGTACTTC
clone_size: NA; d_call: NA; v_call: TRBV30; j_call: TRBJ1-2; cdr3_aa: CAWSEQVKSGGYTF; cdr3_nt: TGTGCCTGGAGTGAGCAGGTCAAATCGGGAGGCTACACCTTC
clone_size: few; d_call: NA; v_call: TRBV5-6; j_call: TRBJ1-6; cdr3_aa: CASSLNPSRRGNSPLHF; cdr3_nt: TGTGCCAGCAGCTTGAACCCCTCTAGAAGGGGCAATTCACCCCTCCACTTT
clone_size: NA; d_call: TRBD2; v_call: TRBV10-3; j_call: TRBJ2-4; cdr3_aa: CAISDIAGRNIQYF; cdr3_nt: TGTGCCATCAGTGACATAGCGGGAAGGAACATTCAGTACTTC
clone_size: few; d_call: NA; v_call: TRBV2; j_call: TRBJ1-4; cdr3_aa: CASMPEATNEKLFF; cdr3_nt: TGTGCCAGCATGCCCGAGGCAACTAATGAAAAACTGTTTTTT
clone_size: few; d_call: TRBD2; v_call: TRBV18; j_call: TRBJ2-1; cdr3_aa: CASSYSSGDNEQFF; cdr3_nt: TGTGCCAGCTCATATTCTAGCGGGGACAATGAGCAGTTCTTC
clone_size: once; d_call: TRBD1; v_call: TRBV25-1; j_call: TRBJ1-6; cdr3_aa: CASSDRRGQGSNSPLHF; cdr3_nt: TGTGCCAGCAGTGATCGGAGAGGACAGGGGAGCAATTCACCCCTCCACTTT
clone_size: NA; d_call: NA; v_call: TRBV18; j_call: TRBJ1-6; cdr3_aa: CASSPDSSNSPLHF; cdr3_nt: TGTGCCAGCTCACCGGACAGCTCTAATTCACCCCTCCACTTT
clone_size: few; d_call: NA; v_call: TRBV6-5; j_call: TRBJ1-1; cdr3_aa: CASAGPMNTEAFF; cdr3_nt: TGTGCCAGCGCAGGGCCCATGAACACTGAAGCTTTCTTT
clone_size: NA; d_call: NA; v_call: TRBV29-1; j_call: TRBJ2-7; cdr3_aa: CSVVGTSYEQYF; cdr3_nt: TGCAGCGTTGTGGGGACATCCTACGAGCAGTACTTC
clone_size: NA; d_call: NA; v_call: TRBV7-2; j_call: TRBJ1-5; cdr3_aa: CASSAYGNQPQHF; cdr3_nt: TGTGCCAGCAGCGCGTATGGCAATCAGCCCCAGCATTTT
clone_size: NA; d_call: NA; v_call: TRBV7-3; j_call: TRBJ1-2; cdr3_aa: CASSLTGGGYGGYTF; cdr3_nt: TGTGCCAGCAGCTTAACGGGGGGGGGATACGGTGGCTACACCTTC
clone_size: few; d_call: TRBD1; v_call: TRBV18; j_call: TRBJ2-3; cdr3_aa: CASSPDRPPDTQYF; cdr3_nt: TGTGCCAGCTCACCGGACAGGCCCCCAGATACGCAGTATTTT
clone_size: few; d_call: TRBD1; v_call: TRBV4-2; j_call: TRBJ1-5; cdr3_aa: CASSQARTGAWSNQPQHF; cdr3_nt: TGTGCCAGCAGCCAAGCCAGGACAGGGGCATGGAGCAATCAGCCCCAGCATTTT
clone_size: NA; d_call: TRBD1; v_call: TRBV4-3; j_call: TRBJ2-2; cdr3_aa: CASSQRQGARSTGELFF; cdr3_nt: TGCGCCAGCAGCCAGAGACAGGGGGCGCGATCCACCGGGGAGCTGTTTTTT
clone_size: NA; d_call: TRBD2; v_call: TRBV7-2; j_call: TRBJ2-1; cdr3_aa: CASSFIAGAYNEQFF; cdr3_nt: TGTGCCAGCAGCTTTATAGCGGGGGCTTACAATGAGCAGTTCTTC
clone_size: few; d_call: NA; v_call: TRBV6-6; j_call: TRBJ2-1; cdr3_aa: CASSYRRGPGVEQFF; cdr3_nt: TGTGCCAGCAGTTACAGGAGGGGGCCGGGGGTTGAGCAGTTCTTC
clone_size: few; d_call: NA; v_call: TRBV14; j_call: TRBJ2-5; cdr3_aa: CASSRTITQETQYF; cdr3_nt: TGTGCCAGCAGCCGTACTATTACACAAGAGACCCAGTACTTC
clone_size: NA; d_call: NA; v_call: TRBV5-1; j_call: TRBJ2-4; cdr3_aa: CASSTLQANIQYF; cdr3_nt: TGCGCCAGCAGCACACTTCAGGCAAACATTCAGTACTTC
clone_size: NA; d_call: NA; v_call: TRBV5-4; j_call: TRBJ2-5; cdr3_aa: CASSRWGAGAQYF; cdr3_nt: TGTGCCAGCAGCCGGTGGGGAGCAGGGGCCCAGTACTTC
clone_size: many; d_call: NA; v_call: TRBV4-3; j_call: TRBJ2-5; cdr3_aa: CASSLGGGLETQYF; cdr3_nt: TGCGCCAGCAGCCTCGGGGGAGGTCTCGAGACCCAGTACTTC
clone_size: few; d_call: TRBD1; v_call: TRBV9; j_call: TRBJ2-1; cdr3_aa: CASSVPQQGARNEQFF; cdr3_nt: TGTGCCAGCAGCGTCCCGCAACAGGGGGCCAGGAATGAGCAGTTCTTC
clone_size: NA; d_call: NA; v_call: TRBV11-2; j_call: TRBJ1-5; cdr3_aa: CASSSRGGRDSNQPQHF; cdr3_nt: TGTGCCAGCAGCTCTCGCGGGGGGCGGGATAGCAATCAGCCCCAGCATTTT
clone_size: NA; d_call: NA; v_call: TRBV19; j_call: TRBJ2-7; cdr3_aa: CASSTGQKTYEQYF; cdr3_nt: TGTGCCAGTAGTACCGGACAGAAGACCTACGAGCAGTACTTC
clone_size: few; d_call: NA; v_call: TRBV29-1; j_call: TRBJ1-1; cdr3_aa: CSVAWTAGGTEAFF; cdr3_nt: TGCAGCGTTGCCTGGACAGCGGGGGGGACTGAAGCTTTCTTT
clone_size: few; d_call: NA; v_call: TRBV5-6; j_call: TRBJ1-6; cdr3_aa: CASTPPATDSPLHF; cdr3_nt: TGTGCCAGCACCCCCCCCGCCACTGATTCACCCCTCCACTTT
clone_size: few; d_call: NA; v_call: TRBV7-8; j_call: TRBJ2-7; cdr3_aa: CASSFEDMGEQYF; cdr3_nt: TGTGCCAGCAGCTTTGAGGATATGGGCGAGCAGTACTTC
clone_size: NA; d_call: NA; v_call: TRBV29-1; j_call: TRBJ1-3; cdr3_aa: CSVSWGGLSSGNTIYF; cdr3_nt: TGCAGCGTTTCTTGGGGAGGGCTGTCGTCTGGAAACACCATATATTTT
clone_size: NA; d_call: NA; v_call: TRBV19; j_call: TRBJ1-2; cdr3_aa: CASSRTPDYGYTF; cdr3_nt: TGTGCCAGTAGTAGGACTCCAGACTATGGCTACACCTTC
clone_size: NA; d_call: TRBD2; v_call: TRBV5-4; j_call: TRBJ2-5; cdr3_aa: CASSKGLAEETQYF; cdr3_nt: TGTGCCAGCAGCAAGGGACTAGCGGAAGAGACCCAGTACTTC
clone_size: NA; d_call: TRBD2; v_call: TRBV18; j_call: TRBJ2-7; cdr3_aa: CASSPSGRNYEQYF; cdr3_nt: TGTGCCAGCTCGCCTAGCGGGAGAAACTACGAGCAGTACTTC
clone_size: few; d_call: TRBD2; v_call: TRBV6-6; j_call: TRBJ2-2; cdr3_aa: CASNFIAGGSGGELFF; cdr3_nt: TGTGCCAGCAACTTTATAGCGGGAGGGAGCGGTGGGGAGCTGTTTTTT
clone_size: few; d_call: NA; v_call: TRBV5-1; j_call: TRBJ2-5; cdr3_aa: CASTTGGPRETQYF; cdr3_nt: TGCGCCAGCACGACGGGGGGCCCCCGGGAGACCCAGTACTTC
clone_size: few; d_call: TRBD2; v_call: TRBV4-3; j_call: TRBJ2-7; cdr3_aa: CASSQAGGVYEQYF; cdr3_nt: TGCGCCAGCAGCCAAGCGGGGGGGGTCTACGAGCAGTACTTC
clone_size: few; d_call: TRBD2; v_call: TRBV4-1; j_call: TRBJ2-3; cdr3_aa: CASSLGLAGSSTDTQYF; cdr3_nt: TGCGCCAGCAGCTTAGGACTAGCGGGATCTAGCACAGATACGCAGTATTTT
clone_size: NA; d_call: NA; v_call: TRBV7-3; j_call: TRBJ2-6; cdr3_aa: CASSFERSGANVLTF; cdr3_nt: TGTGCCAGCAGCTTTGAGCGCTCTGGGGCCAACGTCCTGACTTTC
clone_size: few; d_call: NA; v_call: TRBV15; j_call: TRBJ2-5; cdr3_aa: CAAGETQYF; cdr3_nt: TGTGCCGCGGGAGAGACCCAGTACTTC
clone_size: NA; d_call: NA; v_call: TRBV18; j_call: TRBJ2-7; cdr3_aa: CASSQRDYEQYF; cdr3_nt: TGTGCCAGCTCACAAAGGGACTACGAGCAGTACTTC
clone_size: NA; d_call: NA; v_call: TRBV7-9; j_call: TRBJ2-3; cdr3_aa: CASSSGHSGTDTQYF; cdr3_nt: TGTGCCAGCAGCTCGGGACACTCGGGCACAGATACGCAGTATTTT
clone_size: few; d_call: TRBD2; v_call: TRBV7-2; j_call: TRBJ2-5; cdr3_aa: CASSGGGLARRETQYF; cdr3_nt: TGTGCCAGCAGCGGGGGGGGACTAGCGAGACGCGAGACCCAGTACTTC
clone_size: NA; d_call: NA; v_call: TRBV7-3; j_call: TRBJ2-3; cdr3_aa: CASSLGGNHGDTQYF; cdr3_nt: TGTGCCAGCAGCTTAGGAGGGAATCACGGAGATACGCAGTATTTT
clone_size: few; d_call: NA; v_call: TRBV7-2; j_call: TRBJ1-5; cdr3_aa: CASSLDRASNQPQHF; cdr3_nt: TGTGCCAGCAGCTTAGACAGGGCCAGCAATCAGCCCCAGCATTTT
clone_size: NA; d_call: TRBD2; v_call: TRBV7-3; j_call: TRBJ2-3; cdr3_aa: CASSLGYGLAGATADTQYF; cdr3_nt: TGTGCCAGCAGCTTAGGGTACGGACTAGCGGGGGCCACGGCAGATACGCAGTATTTT
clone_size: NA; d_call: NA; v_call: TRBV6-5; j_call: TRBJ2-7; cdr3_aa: CASISDATYEQYF; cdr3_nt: TGTGCCAGCATTTCAGATGCCACCTACGAGCAGTACTTC
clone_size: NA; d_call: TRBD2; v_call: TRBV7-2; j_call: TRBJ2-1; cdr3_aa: CASSSRTSRAEQFF; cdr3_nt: TGTGCCAGCAGCTCACGGACTAGCCGGGCTGAGCAGTTCTTC
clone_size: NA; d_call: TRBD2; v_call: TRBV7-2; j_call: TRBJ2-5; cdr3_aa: CASSLASGSGEETQYF; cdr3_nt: TGTGCCAGCAGCTTAGCTAGCGGGAGTGGGGAAGAGACCCAGTACTTC